This T cell receptor (beta chain) is from a study of regulatory T cells in long-lasting Graves disease. Time point defined: newly diagnosed GD, antithyroid drugs for less than 3 months. Isolated PBMC RNA provided the starting material for the TCR library. American Thyroid Association guidelines served as the basis for diagnosing Graves' disease. For TCR beta, libraries came from iRepertoire HTBI primers and Arm-PCR of CDR3 regions. TCRdb ran MiXCR on the multiplex PCR reads and lists one entry per CDR3 protein. Counted here are about 620,000 distinct CDR3 sequences, 16% occurring once; the ten biggest clones make up approximately 18%. V dropped 6 bases and J dropped 4 bases, with 21 bases sitting between them. This CDR3 spans 16 amino acids. Study results and caveats: Persistent disease was characterized by preferential usage of TRBV28, TRBJ1-2 and TRBJ2-5.

This clonotype was found many times. What it binds is not known. These sequences were also reported in another study, on T cells in Graves' hyperthyroidism and ophthalmopathy.

The TCR sequence derives from a woman between 25 and 40 years old with Graves disease. The input for sequencing was peripheral blood mononuclear cells (PBMCs), taken at new diagnosis, from a patient treated with antithyroid drugs. The V and J genes are TRBV12-3 or TRBV12-4 and TRBJ1-1; D is possibly TRBD1 (5 bases). The CDR3 DNA reads as TGTGCCAGCAGCACCTCGGGACTTTTGACGGGCACTGAAGCTTTCTTT. Encoded protein: CASSTSGLLTGTEAFF.